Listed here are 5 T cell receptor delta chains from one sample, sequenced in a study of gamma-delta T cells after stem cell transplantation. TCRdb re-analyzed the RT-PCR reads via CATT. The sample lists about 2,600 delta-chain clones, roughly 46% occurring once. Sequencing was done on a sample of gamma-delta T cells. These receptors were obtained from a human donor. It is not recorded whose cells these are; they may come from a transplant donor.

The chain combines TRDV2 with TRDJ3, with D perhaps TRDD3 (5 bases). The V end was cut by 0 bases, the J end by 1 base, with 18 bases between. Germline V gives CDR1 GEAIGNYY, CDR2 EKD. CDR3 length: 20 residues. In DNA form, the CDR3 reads TGTGCCTGTGACACCGCAGGATATGGCAAAAGTTCCTGGGACACCCGACAGATGTTTTTC. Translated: CACDTAGYGKSSWDTRQMFF.

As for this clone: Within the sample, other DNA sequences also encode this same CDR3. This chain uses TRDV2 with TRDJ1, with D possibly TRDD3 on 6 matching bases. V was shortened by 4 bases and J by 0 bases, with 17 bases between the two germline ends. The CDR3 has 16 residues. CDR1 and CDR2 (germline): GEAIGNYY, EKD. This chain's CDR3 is CACEPLRRGYTDKLIF. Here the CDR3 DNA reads TGTGCCTGTGAGCCCCTCCGACGGGGATACACCGATAAACTCATCTTT.

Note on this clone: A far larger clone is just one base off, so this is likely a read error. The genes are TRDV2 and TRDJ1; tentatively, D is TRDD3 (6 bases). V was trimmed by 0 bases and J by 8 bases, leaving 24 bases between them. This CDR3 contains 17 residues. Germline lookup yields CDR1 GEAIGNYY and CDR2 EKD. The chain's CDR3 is CACDTVGAAVGLEKLIF. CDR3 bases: TGTGCCTGTGACACCGTGGGGGCTGCGGTGGGGCTGGAGAAACTCATCTTT.

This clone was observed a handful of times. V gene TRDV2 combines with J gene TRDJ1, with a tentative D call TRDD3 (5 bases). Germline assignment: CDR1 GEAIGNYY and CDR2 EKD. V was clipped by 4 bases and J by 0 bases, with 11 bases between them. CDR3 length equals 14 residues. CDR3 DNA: TGTGCCTGTGATCCCTTACTGGACACCGATAAACTCATCTTT. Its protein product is CACDPLLDTDKLIF.

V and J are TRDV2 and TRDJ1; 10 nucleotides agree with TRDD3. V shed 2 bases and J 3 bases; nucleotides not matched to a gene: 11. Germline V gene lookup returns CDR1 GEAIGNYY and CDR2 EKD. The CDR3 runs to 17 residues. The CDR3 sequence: CACDKLGDSGIADKLIF. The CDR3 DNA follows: TGTGCCTGTGACAAACTGGGGGATTCGGGTATCGCCGATAAACTCATCTTT.